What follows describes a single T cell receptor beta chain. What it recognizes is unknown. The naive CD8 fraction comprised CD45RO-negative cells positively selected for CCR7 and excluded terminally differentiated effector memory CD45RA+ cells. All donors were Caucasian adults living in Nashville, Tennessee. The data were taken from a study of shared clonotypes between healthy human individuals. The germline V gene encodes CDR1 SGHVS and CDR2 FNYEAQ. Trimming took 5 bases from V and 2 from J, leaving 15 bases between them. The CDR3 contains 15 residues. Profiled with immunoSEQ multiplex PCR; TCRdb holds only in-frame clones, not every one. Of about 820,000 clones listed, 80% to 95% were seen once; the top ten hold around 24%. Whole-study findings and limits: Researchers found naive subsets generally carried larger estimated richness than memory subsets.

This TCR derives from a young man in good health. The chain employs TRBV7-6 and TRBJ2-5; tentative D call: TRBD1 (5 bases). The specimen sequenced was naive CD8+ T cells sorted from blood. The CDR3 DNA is TGTGCCAGCAGCACAGGAAACGAAGAACAAGAGACCCAGTACTTC. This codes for CASSTGNEEQETQYF.